A single sample gave rise to the 5 T cell receptor beta chains below, sequenced in a study of cytomegalovirus exposure and HLA in healthy donors. The protocol was immunoSEQ multiplex PCR, while the TCRdb copy is restricted to in-frame clones and leaves out a portion. The sample lists 80,000 to 90,000 clones; approximately 96% were seen once. The sample was PBMCs. All receptors derive from a man between 18 and 29 years old in good health and CMV-seronegative.

This chain uses TRBV4-1 with TRBJ2-3, with 9 bases that match TRBD1. Germline V gene data show CDR1 as MGHRA and CDR2 as YSYEKL. Trimming at V came to 7 bases and at J to 5 bases, leaving 4 bases not matched to a gene. The CDR3 is made up of 13 amino acids. The CDR3: CASTQGAIDTQYF. The CDR3 DNA reads TGCGCCAGCACACAGGGGGCTATAGATACGCAGTATTTT.

The chain has TRBV30 and TRBJ2-5; a weak D match, TRBD2 (6 bases). V was trimmed by 2 bases and J by 0 bases, leaving 19 bases between them. CDR1 and CDR2 (germline): GTSNPN, SVGIG (reference sequence). This CDR3 contains 17 residues. CDR3 protein: CAWSPVRDFPYQETQYF. Here the CDR3 DNA reads TGTGCCTGGAGTCCCGTACGGGACTTCCCGTACCAAGAGACCCAGTACTTC. Full variable domain (remainder filled in from reference TRBV30 and TRBJ2-5): SQTIHQWPATLVQPVGSPLSLECTVEGTSNPNLYWYRQAAGRGLQLLFYSVGIGQISSEVPQNLSASRPQDRQFILSSKKLLLSDSGFYLCAWSPVRDFPYQETQYFGPGTRLLVL.

The chain joins TRBV28 to TRBJ2-1, with 10 bases lining up with TRBD2. V shed 5 bases and J 6 bases; nucleotides not matched to a gene: 10. CDR1 is MDHEN and CDR2 is SYDVKM in the germline V gene. The CDR3 sequence is 16 residues long. CDR3 in amino acids: CASSPQLAGRGNEQFF. CDR3 nucleotide sequence: TGTGCCAGCAGTCCTCAACTAGCGGGACGAGGCAATGAGCAGTTCTTC.

The V and J genes are TRBV23-1 and TRBJ2-7; maybe TRBD2 (6 bases). TRBV23-1 falls under the ORF class, with uncertain function. The CDR3 has 14 amino acids. Between the trimmed V and J ends, which lost 8 bases and 1 base, there was a span of 15 bases. In DNA, the CDR3 is TGCGCCAGCGACCGTGGGAGGCGATCCTACGAGCAGTACTTC. This gives the protein CASDRGRRSYEQYF.

The rearrangement links TRBV18 to TRBJ2-4; 10 bases align to TRBD1. In germline, CDR1 is KGHSH, CDR2 LQKENI. CDR3 length: 15 amino acids. The ends lost 2 bases at V and 6 bases at J; junction bases unmatched: 4. Here the CDR3 DNA reads TGTGCCAGCTCACCAGGGACAGGGGTTTTAAACATTCAGTACTTC. Amino acid sequence: CASSPGTGVLNIQYF.